This record looks at one T cell receptor beta chain sequence and its context. CDR1 is DFQATT, CDR2 SNEGSKA, per germline (reference sequence). CDR3 length equals 16 residues. V shed 2 bases, J shed 3 bases, and the junction held 7 bases outside the gene matches. The data originate from a study of blood T cells in healthy people across ages. A second PCR, run for about 6 to 11 cycles, used a sample-barcoded 5' primer plus a J-beta primer mix. TCRdb reanalysed the 5' RACE reads using MiXCR and keeps one entry per CDR3 protein. The sample has about 690,000 distinct CDR3 sequences, about 43% seen once. This sequence originates from an elderly man in good health. This chain joins TRBV20-1 and TRBJ2-1; 10 positions match TRBD2. What was sequenced was blood. The CDR3 protein is CSARKGLAENYNEQFF. The DNA for the CDR3 is TGCAGTGCTAGAAAAGGACTAGCGGAGAACTACAATGAGCAGTTCTTC.